Following are 10 T cell receptor beta chains from one sample sequenced in a study of T cell changes during pregnancy in multiple sclerosis. Only in-frame clones appear in the TCRdb table, and some are missing; sequencing was by immunoSEQ multiplex PCR. The repertoire includes tens of thousands of clones, 90% to 95% of them detected once, and 1.5% to 2% sits in the top ten. This specimen was peripheral blood, taken after pregnancy. Receptors originate from a female donor in good health, enrolled as a control in a pregnancy study.

The J gene is TRBJ1-4, the V gene TRBV4-3; the match to TRBD1 covers 11 bases. Germline CDR1 is LGHNA and CDR2 is YSLEER. The CDR3 runs 14 residues. Germline trimming cut 3 bases from V and 7 bases from J; bases unmatched to any gene: 1. This chain's CDR3 is CASSHGTGGEKLFF. For the CDR3, the DNA is TGCGCCAGCAGCCACGGGACAGGGGGTGAAAAACTGTTTTTT.

This chain connects TRBV28 to TRBJ2-4; D is perhaps TRBD1 (6 bases). V was cut by 3 bases and J by 0 bases, with 9 bases left in between. Germline V gene sequence: CDR1 MDHEN, CDR2 SYDVKM. The CDR3 has 15 residues. The chain's CDR3 is CASSFQGIAKNIQYF. The CDR3 nucleotides read TGTGCCAGCAGTTTCCAGGGGATAGCCAAAAACATTCAGTACTTC.

The chain combines TRBV27 with TRBJ1-2; 9 nucleotides align to TRBD1. The V and J ends lost 6 bases and 5 bases, in that order; junction bases with no gene match: 1. The CDR3 runs to 12 residues. Germline CDR1 reads MNHEY; CDR2 reads SMNVEV (reference sequence). CDR3 in DNA: TGTGCCAGCAGGGACAGGGGTTATGGCTACACCTTC. Translated: CASRDRGYGYTF.

The chain carries TRBV30 and TRBJ1-4; TRBD1 matches 7 bases. CDR3 size: 15 residues. Germline loops: CDR1 GTSNPN, CDR2 SVGIG (reference sequence). V shed 1 base, J shed 5 bases, and the junction held 7 bases outside the gene matches. The CDR3 DNA reads TGTGCCTGGAGTGAACCGACAGGGAGCAATGAAAAACTGTTTTTT. It is translated as CAWSEPTGSNEKLFF.

This sequence joins TRBV28 and TRBJ2-5; D might be TRBD1 (6 bases). Germline V gene data show CDR1 as MDHEN and CDR2 as SYDVKM. The germline V and J ends were trimmed by 8 bases and 2 bases, with 18 bases remaining between them. The CDR3 is 15 amino acids. CDR3 amino acids: CASGLTPTGQETQYF. CDR3 nucleotide sequence: TGTGCCAGCGGTCTTACCCCCACAGGGCAAGAGACCCAGTACTTC.

The chain links TRBV10-2 to TRBJ2-3, with D hard to call. The CDR3 is 13 amino acids. Trimming stripped 8 bases from V and 3 bases from J, with 12 bases between. Per the germline V gene, CDR1 is WSHSY and CDR2 is SAAADI. This CDR3 is CASALVRTDTQYF. As DNA, the CDR3 is TGCGCCAGCGCGCTAGTAAGAACAGATACGCAGTATTTT.

Of note for this clone: The germline gene is not matched at one end of the junction; a read error may be the cause. The chain couples TRBV18 to TRBJ1-3, with D uncertain. CDR3 size: 13 residues. CDR1 and CDR2 from the germline V gene are KGHSH and LQKENI. The chain's CDR3 is CASPPAAGNTIYF. In DNA form, the CDR3 reads TGTGCCAGCCCACCTGCGGCTGGAAACACCATATATTTT.

V and J are TRBV11-3 and TRBJ1-3; D is perhaps TRBD1 (5 bases). The CDR3 extends over 13 amino acids. Germline CDR1 is SGHNT and CDR2 is YENEEA. Trimming cost V 5 bases and J 4 bases, with 9 bases left between them. This CDR3 reads CASSMTAGNTIYF. The CDR3 region has the DNA TGTGCCAGCAGCATGACAGCGGGAAACACCATATATTTT. The full variable domain, in which reference TRBV11-3 and TRBJ1-3 provide the parts outside the CDR3, is EAGVVQSPRYKIIEKKQPVAFWCNPISGHNTLYWYLQNLGQGPELLIRYENEEAVDDSQLPKDRFSAERLKGVDSTLKIQPAELGDSAVYLCASSMTAGNTIYFGEGSWLTVV.

This rearrangement joins TRBV4-3 to TRBJ1-2, with TRBD1 matching over 7 bases. CDR1 and CDR2 (germline): LGHNA, YSLEER. This CDR3 has 14 residues. V shed 3 bases and J 8 bases; nucleotides not matched to a gene: 9. CDR3 loop: CASSHFGQGDGYTF. In nucleotides, the CDR3 is TGCGCCAGCAGCCACTTCGGGCAGGGGGACGGCTACACCTTC.

This chain connects TRBV4-2 to TRBJ2-7, with 8 bases fitting TRBD1. V shed 7 bases, J shed 3 bases, and the junction held 8 bases outside the gene matches. Germline V gives CDR1 LGHNA, CDR2 YNFKEQ. This CDR3 has 14 amino acids. The DNA for the CDR3 is TGTGCCAGCACCTCTGGACAGGGTATCTACGAGCAGTACTTC. This encodes CASTSGQGIYEQYF.